This paragraph covers one T cell receptor beta chain sequence. The clone's antigen remains unknown. Base qualities were left out, and no much larger clone turns up one base away. The collaborating institutions used their own protocols to collect whole blood in K2EDTA tubes. For TCRbeta analysis, collaborator samples were shipped as frozen whole blood, as isolated PBMCs, or as DNA extracted from either sample type. The CDR3 runs 14 residues from the cysteine to the phenylalanine. The read is trimmed to its CDR3 DNA, 42 bases read in frame from base 1. The junction shows trimming of 6 bases on V and 7 bases on J, and the gene matches do not reach 8 bases of it. CDR1 is given as WSHSY and CDR2 as SAAADI, both from the germline V gene. TCRbeta CDR3 regions were amplified from genomic DNA by means of the immunoSEQ Assay, a bias-controlled multiplex PCR. The study's processing was this. The number of nucleated cells in each sample was estimated by amplification of reference gene primers within the assay. To quantify the absolute abundance of each unique TCRbeta CDR3 rearrangement, sequence reads were collapsed and filtered. Productive Simpson clonality was computed per sample as the square root of Simpson's diversity index over productive rearrangements. TCRdb took this table from immuneACCESS and kept in-frame rearrangements with V and J called. Such tables lack part of the clones; where checked against another copy, unresolved V genes explain under half of the gap, and the rest is unexplained. V, J and clone size are those of that table, while D and trimming were read from the DNA. The sample contains 30,000 or so clones, approximately 86% of them found a single time. In total, the top ten clones hold around a quarter of the sample.

The sample originates from a study of blood T cell repertoires in COVID-19 (TCRdb year 2020). Broadly, across the study: Samples covering the acute and convalescent phases of COVID-19 were provided by collaborators in the United States, Italy and Spain. Subjects who had been exposed to COVID-19, were actively infected with it, or had recovered from it provided the deeply sampled blood TCRbeta repertoires that made up the dataset. A de-identified subject ID, COVID-19 status, age in years and sex were almost always included in the sample metadata. The prospective study material was composed of cDNA or gDNA derived from T cells, B-cell-depleted T cells, or PBMCs. Samples came from the ongoing ImmuneRACE study (first 160 participants) plus 1,254 subjects from 6 global collaborators. A freely available public database, intended as a resource for researchers studying the immune response to SARS-CoV-2, is where the repertoires were released. Where available, HLA class I and class II types were obtained from metadata supplied by the sample provider rather than from assay-based typing.

What the research found in general, with its limitations: How much clinical and demographic metadata was included differed by source and by participant, and the metadata was provided uncurated.

The receptor was isolated from a human donor in a cohort sampled during active COVID-19. The chain is assembled from TRBV10-2 and TRBJ1-2, with 10 middle bases fitting TRBD1. What was sequenced was peripheral blood. The nucleotide sequence is TGCGCCAGCAGCGCCGGACAGGGGGTCGGTGGCTACACCTTC. It is translated as CASSAGQGVGGYTF.